This TCR beta chain was captured by sequencing in a study of T-cell reconstitution after alpha-beta-depleted transplantation in children. On this clonotype itself: Its target is not known.

Germline CDR1 and CDR2: SEHNR and FQNEAQ (reference sequence). The CDR3 totals 14 residues. General study findings and limits: It was newly produced T cells that mostly accounted for T-cell counts and diversity one year after transplant. Where alpha-beta T cells came from about two months after transplant was reportedly several hundred expanded graft clones.

Unique molecular identifiers were incorporated into the prepared TCRbeta library. TCRdb itself ran the PCR reads through MiXCR, one entry per CDR3 protein. The data contain approximately 430,000 distinct CDR3 sequences, under 20% of them seen just once; the ten biggest clones take up 29%. The sequencing used PBMCs, mostly from graft donor cells, collected 360 days after TCRalphabeta/CD19-depleted stem cell transplant. The chain joins TRBV7-9 to TRBJ2-1, with TRBD2 identical over 9 bases. The sequence was obtained from a boy in the first two years of life who had a stem cell transplant for Wiskott-Aldrich syndrome, so the T cells may come from the graft donor. In DNA, the CDR3 is TGTGCTTCTCCAGCGGGAGGCTCCTACAATGAGCAGTTCTTC. The encoded protein is CASPAGGSYNEQFF.